This T cell receptor beta chain is from a study of Ad26.COV2.S vaccination and SARS-CoV-2 variants. Whole-study findings and limits: In vaccinated individuals, spike-specific CD8+ and CD4+ T cell responses reportedly displayed substantial breadth. Overall T cell responses may have been underestimated by the analyses of TCR breadth and depth.

Germline assignment: CDR1 LGHDT and CDR2 YNNKEL (reference sequence). The CDR3 has 16 residues. J gave up 5 bases and V 0 bases, and 9 bases lay outside the gene matches. Repertoires were generated with immunoSEQ multiplex PCR, while TCRdb's copy carries only in-frame clones and drops some. The top ten hold 5.9% of the sample, which has 150,000 to 200,000 clones, around 85% seen once. About this clone itself: What it binds is not known.

Material: peripheral blood, obtained after recovery from COVID-19. The chain uses TRBV3-1 (or the pseudogene TRBV3-2) and TRBJ1-1, with 7 nucleotides matching TRBD1. This sequence was found in a human donor who had recovered from COVID-19. The CDR3 sequence is CASSQDKTGRGTEAFF. DNA of the CDR3: TGTGCCAGCAGCCAAGATAAGACAGGGAGAGGGACTGAAGCTTTCTTT.